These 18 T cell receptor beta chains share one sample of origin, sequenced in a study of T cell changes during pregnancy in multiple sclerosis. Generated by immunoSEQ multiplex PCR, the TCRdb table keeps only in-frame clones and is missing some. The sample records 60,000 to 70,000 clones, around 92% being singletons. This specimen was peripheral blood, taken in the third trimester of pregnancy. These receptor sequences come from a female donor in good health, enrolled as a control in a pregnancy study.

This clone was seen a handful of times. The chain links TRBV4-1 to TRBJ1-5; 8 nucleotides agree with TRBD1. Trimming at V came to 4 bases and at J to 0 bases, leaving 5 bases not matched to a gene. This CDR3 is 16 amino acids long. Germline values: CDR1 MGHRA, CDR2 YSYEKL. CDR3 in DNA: TGCGCCAGCAGCCCGTCAGGACAGGGTAGCAATCAGCCCCAGCATTTT. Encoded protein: CASSPSGQGSNQPQHF.

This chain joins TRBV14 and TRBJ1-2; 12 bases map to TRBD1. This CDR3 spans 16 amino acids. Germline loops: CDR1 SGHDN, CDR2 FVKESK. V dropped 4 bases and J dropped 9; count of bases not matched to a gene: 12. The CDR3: CASSRNFPGQGASYTF. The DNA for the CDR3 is TGTGCCAGCAGCCGCAACTTCCCGGGACAGGGGGCGAGCTACACCTTC.

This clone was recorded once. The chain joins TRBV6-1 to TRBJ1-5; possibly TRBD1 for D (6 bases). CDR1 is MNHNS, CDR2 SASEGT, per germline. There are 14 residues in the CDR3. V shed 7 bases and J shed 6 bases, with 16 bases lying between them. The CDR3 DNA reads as TGTGCCAGCATCCCGGGACAAGCCCCTCAGCCCCAGCATTTT. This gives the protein CASIPGQAPQPQHF.

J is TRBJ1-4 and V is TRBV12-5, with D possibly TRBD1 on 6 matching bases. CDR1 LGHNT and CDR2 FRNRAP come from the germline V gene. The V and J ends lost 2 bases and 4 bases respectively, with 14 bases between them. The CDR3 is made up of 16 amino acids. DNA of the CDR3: TGTGCTAGTGGTTTGCCAGGACAGATGAATAATGAAAAACTGTTTTTT. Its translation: CASGLPGQMNNEKLFF.

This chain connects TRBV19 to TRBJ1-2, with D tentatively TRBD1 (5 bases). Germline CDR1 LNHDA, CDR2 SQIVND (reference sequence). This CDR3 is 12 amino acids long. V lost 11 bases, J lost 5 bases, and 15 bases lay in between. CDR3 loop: CAGGTEYYGYTF. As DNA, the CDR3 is TGTGCCGGGGGGACGGAATATTATGGCTACACCTTC.

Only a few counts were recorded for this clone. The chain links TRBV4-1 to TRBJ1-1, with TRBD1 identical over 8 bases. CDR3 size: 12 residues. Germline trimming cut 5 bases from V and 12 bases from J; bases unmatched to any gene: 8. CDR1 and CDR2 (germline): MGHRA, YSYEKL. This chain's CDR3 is CASSGAGQGTFF. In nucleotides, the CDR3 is TGCGCCAGCAGCGGCGCCGGACAGGGAACTTTCTTT.

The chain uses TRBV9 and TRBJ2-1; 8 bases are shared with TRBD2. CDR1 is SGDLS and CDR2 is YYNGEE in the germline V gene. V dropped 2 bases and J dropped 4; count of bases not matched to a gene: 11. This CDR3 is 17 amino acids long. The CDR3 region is CASSVRLASSRYNEQFF. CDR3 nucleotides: TGTGCCAGCAGCGTCCGACTAGCGTCAAGCAGGTACAATGAGCAGTTCTTC.

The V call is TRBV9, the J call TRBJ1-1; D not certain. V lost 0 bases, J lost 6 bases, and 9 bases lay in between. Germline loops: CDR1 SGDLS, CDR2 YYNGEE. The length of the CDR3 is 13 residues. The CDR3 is CASSVGRSSEAFF. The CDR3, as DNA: TGTGCCAGCAGCGTAGGGCGGTCCTCTGAAGCTTTCTTT.

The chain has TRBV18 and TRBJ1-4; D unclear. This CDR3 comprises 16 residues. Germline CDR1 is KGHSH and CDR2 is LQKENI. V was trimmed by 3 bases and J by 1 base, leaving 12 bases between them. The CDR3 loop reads CASSPKRPGTNEKLFF. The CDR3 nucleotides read TGTGCCAGCTCACCTAAGCGACCTGGAACTAATGAAAAACTGTTTTTT.

CDR3 region: CASTSGSYNEQFF. The CDR3 DNA is TGTGCCAGTACTAGCGGGAGTTACAATGAGCAGTTCTTC. The chain has TRBV2 and TRBJ2-1; 11 nucleotides line up with TRBD2. Germline trimming cut 9 bases from V and 4 bases from J; bases unmatched to any gene: 2. This CDR3 region has 13 residues. Germline V gene sequence: CDR1 SNHLY, CDR2 FYNNEI.

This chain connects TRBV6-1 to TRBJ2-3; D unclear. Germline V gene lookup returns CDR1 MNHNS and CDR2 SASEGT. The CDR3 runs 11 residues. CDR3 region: CVTYQTDTQYF. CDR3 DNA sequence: TGTGTAACCTACCAAACAGATACGCAGTATTTT.

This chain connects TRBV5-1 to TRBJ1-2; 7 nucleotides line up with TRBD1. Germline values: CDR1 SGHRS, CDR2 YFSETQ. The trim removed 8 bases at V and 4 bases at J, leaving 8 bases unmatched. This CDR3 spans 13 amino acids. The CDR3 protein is CASRNRGGYGYTF. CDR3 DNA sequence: TGCGCCAGTAGAAACAGGGGAGGCTATGGCTACACCTTC.

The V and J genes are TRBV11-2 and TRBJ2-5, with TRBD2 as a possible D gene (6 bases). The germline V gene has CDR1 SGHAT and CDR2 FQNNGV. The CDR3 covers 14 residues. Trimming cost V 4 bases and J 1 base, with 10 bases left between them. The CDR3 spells CASSSSGSQETQYF. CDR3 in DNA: TGTGCCAGCAGCTCTTCCGGGAGCCAAGAGACCCAGTACTTC.

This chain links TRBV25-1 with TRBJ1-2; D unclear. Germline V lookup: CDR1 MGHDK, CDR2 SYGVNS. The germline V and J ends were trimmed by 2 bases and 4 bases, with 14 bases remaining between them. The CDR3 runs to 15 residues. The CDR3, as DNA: TGTGCCAGCAGTGAAGACTATTCCGCCCTCTATGGCTACACCTTC. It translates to CASSEDYSALYGYTF.

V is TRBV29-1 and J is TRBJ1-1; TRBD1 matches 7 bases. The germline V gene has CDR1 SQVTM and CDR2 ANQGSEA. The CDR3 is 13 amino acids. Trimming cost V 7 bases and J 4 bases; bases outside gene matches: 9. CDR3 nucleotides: TGCAGCGCAGGCCAGGGGGTGGGCACTGAAGCTTTCTTT. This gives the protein CSAGQGVGTEAFF.

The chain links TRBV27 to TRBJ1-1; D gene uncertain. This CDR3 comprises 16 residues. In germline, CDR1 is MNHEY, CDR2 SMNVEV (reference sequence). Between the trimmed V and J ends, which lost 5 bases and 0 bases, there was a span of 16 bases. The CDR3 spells CASSTQAILMNTEAFF. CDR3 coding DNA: TGTGCCAGCAGTACGCAGGCCATCCTCATGAACACTGAAGCTTTCTTT.

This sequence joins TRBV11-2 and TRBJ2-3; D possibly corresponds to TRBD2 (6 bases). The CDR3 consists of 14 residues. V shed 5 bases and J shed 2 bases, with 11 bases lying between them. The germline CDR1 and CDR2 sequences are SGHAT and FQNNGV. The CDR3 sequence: CASSTGTFTDTQYF. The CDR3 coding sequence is TGTGCCAGCAGCACGGGGACTTTCACAGATACGCAGTATTTT.

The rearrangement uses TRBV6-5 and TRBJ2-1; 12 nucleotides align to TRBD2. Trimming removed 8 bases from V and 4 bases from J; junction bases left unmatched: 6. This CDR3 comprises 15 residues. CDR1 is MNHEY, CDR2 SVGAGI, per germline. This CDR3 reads CASLSLAGGYNEQFF. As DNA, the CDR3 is TGTGCCAGCCTCTCGCTAGCGGGAGGGTACAATGAGCAGTTCTTC.